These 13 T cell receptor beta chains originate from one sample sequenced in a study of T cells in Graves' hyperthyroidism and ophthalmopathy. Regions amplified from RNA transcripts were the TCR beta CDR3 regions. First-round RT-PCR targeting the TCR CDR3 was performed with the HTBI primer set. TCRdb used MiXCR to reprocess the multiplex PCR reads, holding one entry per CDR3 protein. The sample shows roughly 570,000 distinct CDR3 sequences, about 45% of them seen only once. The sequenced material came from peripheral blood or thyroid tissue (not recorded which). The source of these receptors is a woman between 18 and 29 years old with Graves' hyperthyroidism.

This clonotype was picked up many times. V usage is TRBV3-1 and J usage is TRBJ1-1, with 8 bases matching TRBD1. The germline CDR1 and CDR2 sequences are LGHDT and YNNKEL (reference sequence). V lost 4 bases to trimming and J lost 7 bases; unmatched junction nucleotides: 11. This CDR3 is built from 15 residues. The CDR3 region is CASSRGQGDVGEAFF. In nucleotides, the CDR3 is TGTGCCAGCAGCCGCGGACAGGGAGACGTGGGTGAAGCTTTCTTT. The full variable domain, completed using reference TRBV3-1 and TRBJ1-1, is DTAVSQTPKYLVTQMGNDKSIKCEQNLGHDTMYWYKQDSKKFLKIMFSYNNKELIINETVPNRFSPKSPDKAHLNLHINSLELGDSAVYFCASSRGQGDVGEAFFGQGTRLTVV.

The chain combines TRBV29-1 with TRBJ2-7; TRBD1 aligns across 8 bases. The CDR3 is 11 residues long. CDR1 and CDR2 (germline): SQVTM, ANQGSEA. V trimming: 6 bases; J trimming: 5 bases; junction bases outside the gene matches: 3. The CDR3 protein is CSVGQGHEQYF. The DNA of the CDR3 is TGCAGCGTAGGACAGGGCCACGAGCAGTACTTC.

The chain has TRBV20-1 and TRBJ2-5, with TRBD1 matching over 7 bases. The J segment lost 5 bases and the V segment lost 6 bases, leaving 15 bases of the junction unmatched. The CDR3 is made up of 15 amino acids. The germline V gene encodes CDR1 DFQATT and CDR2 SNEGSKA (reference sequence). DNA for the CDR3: TGCAGTGCCAGCAGCTTAGGGGGCAGTTTGGAGACCCAGTACTTC. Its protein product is CSASSLGGSLETQYF.

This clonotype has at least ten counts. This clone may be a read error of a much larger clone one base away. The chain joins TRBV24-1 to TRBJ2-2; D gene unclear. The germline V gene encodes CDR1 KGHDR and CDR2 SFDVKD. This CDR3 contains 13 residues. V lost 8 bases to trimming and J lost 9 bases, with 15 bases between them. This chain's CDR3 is CATTGDTDRELFF. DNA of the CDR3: TGTGCCACCACCGGCGACACTGACAGGGAGCTGTTTTTT.

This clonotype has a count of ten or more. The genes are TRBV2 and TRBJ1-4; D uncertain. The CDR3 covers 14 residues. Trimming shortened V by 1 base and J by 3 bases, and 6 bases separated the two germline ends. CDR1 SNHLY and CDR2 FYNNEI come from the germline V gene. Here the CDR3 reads CASSEDVSNEKLFF. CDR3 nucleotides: TGTGCCAGCAGTGAAGATGTCTCTAATGAAAAACTGTTTTTT.

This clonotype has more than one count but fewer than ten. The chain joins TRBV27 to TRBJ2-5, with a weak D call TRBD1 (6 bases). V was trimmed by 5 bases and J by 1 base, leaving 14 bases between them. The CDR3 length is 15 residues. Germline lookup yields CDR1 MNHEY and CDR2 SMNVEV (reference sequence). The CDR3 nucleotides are TGTGCCAGCAGTGCCATGACAGGTACCCAAGAGACCCAGTACTTC. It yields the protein CASSAMTGTQETQYF.

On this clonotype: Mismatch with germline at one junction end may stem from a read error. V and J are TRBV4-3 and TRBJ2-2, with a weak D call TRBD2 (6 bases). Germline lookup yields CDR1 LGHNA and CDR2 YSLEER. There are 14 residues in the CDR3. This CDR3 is CASSQDTRVGGLFF. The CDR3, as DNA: TGCGCCAGCAGCCAAGATACTCGGGTCGGGGGGCTGTTTTTT.

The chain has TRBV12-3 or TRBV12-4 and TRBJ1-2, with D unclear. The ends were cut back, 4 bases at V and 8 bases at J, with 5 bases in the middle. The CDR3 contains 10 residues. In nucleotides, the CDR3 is TGTGCCAGCAGTTGGACGGGCTACACCTTC. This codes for CASSWTGYTF.

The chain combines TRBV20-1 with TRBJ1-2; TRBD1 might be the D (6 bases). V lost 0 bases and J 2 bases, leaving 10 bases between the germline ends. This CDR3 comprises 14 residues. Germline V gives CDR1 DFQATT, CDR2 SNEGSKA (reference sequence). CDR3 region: CSARDPGQNYGYTF. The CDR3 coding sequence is TGCAGTGCTAGAGACCCGGGACAAAACTATGGCTACACCTTC.

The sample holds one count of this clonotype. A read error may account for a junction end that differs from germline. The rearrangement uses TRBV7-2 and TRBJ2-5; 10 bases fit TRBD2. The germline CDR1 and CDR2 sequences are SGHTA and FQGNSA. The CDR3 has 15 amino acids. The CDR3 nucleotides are TGCGCCAGCAGCCAAGGGGTTAGCGGGAGGGAGACCCAGTACTTC. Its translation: CASSQGVSGRETQYF. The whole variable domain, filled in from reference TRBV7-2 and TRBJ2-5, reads GAGVSQSPSNKVTEKGKDVELRCDPISGHTALYWYRQSLGQGLEFLIYFQGNSAPDKSGLPSDRFSAERTGGSVSTLTIQRTQQEDSAVYLCASSQGVSGRETQYFGPGTRLLVL.

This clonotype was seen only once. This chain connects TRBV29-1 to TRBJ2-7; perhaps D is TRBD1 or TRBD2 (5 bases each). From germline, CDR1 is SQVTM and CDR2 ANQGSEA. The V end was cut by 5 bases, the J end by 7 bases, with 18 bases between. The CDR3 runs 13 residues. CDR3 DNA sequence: TGCAGCGTTTCATTTGGGGGTTTCAATGAGCAGTACTTC. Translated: CSVSFGGFNEQYF.

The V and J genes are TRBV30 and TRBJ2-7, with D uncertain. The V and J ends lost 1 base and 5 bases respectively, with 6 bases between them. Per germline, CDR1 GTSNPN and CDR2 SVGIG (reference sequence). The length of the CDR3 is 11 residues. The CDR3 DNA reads TGTGCCTGGAGTGGCCCGGACGAGCAGTACTTC. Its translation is CAWSGPDEQYF.

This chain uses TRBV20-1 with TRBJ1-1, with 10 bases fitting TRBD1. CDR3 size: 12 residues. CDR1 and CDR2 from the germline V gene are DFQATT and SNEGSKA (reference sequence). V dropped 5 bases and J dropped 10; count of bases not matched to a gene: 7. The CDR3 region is CSAGNRDRGAFF. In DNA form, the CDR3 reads TGCAGTGCTGGAAACAGGGACAGGGGAGCTTTCTTT.